This T cell receptor (beta chain) was captured in a study of blood T cells in healthy people across ages (dated by TCRdb to between 2014 and 2017). In terms of the full investigation: In model experiments, template switching captured about one uniquely barcoded TCR beta cDNA molecule for every two T cells. To track age-related changes in TCR beta repertoire diversity, the study relied on deep sequencing normalized with unique cDNA molecular identifiers. Donors of different ages were randomly distributed across sequencing lanes to avoid experimental bias. Two additional independent replicas of 1 million unique cDNA reads from the same blood draw were analyzed for two donors (one aged 18 to 29 and one aged 80 or older). Four age groups were formed from the donors: young (average 16 years), middle-aged (less than 40), aged (approximately 60) and long-lived (roughly 81).

The library was produced with 5' RACE. The sample was run on an Illumina HiSeq 2500. The second PCR ran for roughly 6 to 11 cycles and used a J-beta primer mix along with a sample-barcoded 5' primer. A unique molecular identifier was introduced onto each TCR beta cDNA molecule by a template-switch 5' adaptor carrying 12 random nucleotides. At least 3 million CDR3-containing paired-end reads were obtained from each sample. The Mint cDNA synthesis kit, primed by a TRBC-specific oligonucleotide, was used to synthesize first-strand cDNA from all RNA. Following uracil-DNA glycosylase treatment, a first 18-cycle PCR with universal primers M1SS and BC2_uni_R was performed on all cDNA. The authors' pipeline ran thus. For normalization, 1 million high-quality reads, each with a distinct molecular identifier, were randomly selected from each sample. Reads with shared molecular identifiers were discarded instead of being binned into consensus sequences. CDR3 identification, clonotype clustering and error correction used MiTCR with a Q25 quality threshold and the strictest error-elimination algorithm. A nonparametric unseen species model with Euler transformation was used to estimate lower-bound total TCR beta diversity. Using fastp trimming at Q25 and MiXCR clonotype assembly, TCRdb reanalyzed the public sequencing data and kept in-frame beta chains. Records with the same CDR3 protein are collapsed into one entry carrying the most frequent genes and DNA. The authors' filters were not applied to this entry. A total of about 280,000 distinct CDR3 sequences appear in this sample, roughly 26% of them only once. The ten largest clonotypes hold around 30% of the sample.

Systemically healthy Caucasian individuals from Russia, some 36 in total and aged about 6 to 100 years, were included as donors. About 9.1 milliliters of peripheral blood were collected from each donor into EDTA-treated Vacutainer tubes. Ficoll-Paque density-gradient centrifugation was used to isolate PBMCs, with at least 6.5 million per sample. Trizol reagent was used to extract total RNA from the PBMCs, yielding at least 5 micrograms per sample. For every donor, an aliquot of PBMCs went through flow cytometry to measure the percentages of naive CD45RAhigh/CD27high T cells. Notes on this clonotype: Its antigen has not been determined. One junction end disagrees with the germline gene, perhaps due to a read error.

Reading the germline V gene gives CDR1 MNHNS and CDR2 SASEGT. From its cysteine to its phenylalanine, the CDR3 spans 17 amino acids. Only the CDR3 DNA stays, 51 bases, in frame from base 1. Broad study findings and their caveats: Compared with the aged group, the long-lived group had more naive CD4+ T cells, fewer expanded clones and increased TCR diversity, a pattern suggesting age selection. Observed TCR beta diversity per million T cells fell roughly linearly with age, and a significant reduction was already apparent by age roughly 40. Observed TCR beta diversity correlated strongly with the percentage of naive T cells measured by flow cytometry. Because profiling used bulk unsorted PBMCs, naive and antigen-experienced compartments could not be compared conclusively. Donor CMV infection status was unknown, potentially confounding age-related changes in expanded clonotypes. Estimates of total diversity based on one million sequenced T cells were considered lower bounds and underestimates.

The sample comprised blood. The receptor chain draws on TRBV6-1 and TRBJ1-5, with TRBD1 identical over 7 junction bases. The receptor comes from a woman in her seventies in good health. Here the CDR3 is given as CASSVPTGWESNQPQHF. At the DNA level, the sequence is TGTGCCAGCAGTGTTCCGACAGGGTGGGAAAGCAATCAACCCCAGCATTTT.